The 32 T cell receptor beta chains below were found in one sample sequenced in a study of blood T cell repertoires in COVID-19. Here immunoSEQ multiplex PCR was the method, and the copy in TCRdb shows in-frame clones only, minus some. The sample carries approximately 38,000 clones, approximately 88% recorded once. The material sequenced was peripheral blood. These TCRs come from a human donor in a cohort sampled during active COVID-19.

The CDR3 nucleotides are TGTGCCAGCACCGGGAGGGGTTGGGGCTACGAGCAGTACTTC. It translates to CASTGRGWGYEQYF. The gene calls are TRBV28 and TRBJ2-7; 8 bases match TRBD2. Germline V gives CDR1 MDHEN, CDR2 SYDVKM. This CDR3 is 14 amino acids long. V shed 7 bases, J shed 3 bases, and the junction held 8 bases outside the gene matches.

The chain carries TRBV4-3 and TRBJ1-5; a possible D gene is TRBD1 (5 bases). The length of the CDR3 is 14 residues. The ends were cut back, 2 bases at V and 9 bases at J, with 14 bases in the middle. Germline loops: CDR1 LGHNA, CDR2 YSLEER. For the CDR3, the DNA is TGCGCCAGCAGCCAACTACAGGAAAGGGGGCCCCAGCATTTT. As protein: CASSQLQERGPQHF.

This chain connects TRBV7-8 to TRBJ1-1, with 8 nucleotides matching TRBD1. The germline V gene encodes CDR1 SGHVS and CDR2 FQNEAQ. CDR3 length equals 14 residues. After removal of 5 bases from V and 4 bases from J, the junction contained 6 bases not matched to a gene. As DNA, the CDR3 is TGTGCCAGCAGCCGATTCACAGGGGGCACTGAAGCTTTCTTT. It is translated as CASSRFTGGTEAFF.

V usage is TRBV4-2 and J usage is TRBJ1-6, with TRBD1 matching 11 bases. J lost 9 bases, V lost 5 bases, and 3 bases had no gene match. Germline CDR1 LGHNA, CDR2 YNFKEQ. This CDR3 contains 14 residues. The CDR3 here is CASSFGQGASPLHF. The CDR3 DNA is TGTGCCAGCAGCTTCGGACAGGGGGCTTCACCCCTCCACTTT.

The gene calls are TRBV19 and TRBJ2-1; 8 bases match TRBD1. In germline, CDR1 is LNHDA, CDR2 SQIVND (reference sequence). The CDR3 has 15 residues. The V and J ends lost 7 bases and 9 bases, in that order; junction bases with no gene match: 14. CDR3 region: CASKTGQGAIGEQFF. The CDR3 region has the DNA TGTGCCAGTAAGACAGGACAGGGTGCCATCGGTGAGCAGTTCTTC. The full variable domain, with the rest looked up from reference TRBV19 and TRBJ2-1, is DGGITQSPKYLFRKEGQNVTLSCEQNLNHDAMYWYRQDPGQGLRLIYYSQIVNDFQKGDIAEGYSVSREKKESFPLTVTSAQKNPTAFYLCASKTGQGAIGEQFFGPGTRLTVL.

The rearrangement joins TRBV3-1 (or the pseudogene TRBV3-2) to TRBJ2-7; possible D gene TRBD2, 5 bases. Germline V gene sequence: CDR1 LGHDT, CDR2 YNNKEL (reference sequence). V lost 0 bases and J 1 base, leaving 13 bases between the germline ends. The CDR3 runs to 16 residues. The CDR3 here is CASSQETSTRSYEQYF. In DNA form, the CDR3 reads TGTGCCAGCAGCCAAGAAACTAGTACTCGATCCTACGAGCAGTACTTC.

The chain carries TRBV2 and TRBJ1-6, with a weak D call TRBD1 (6 bases). The CDR3 length is 14 residues. Deletions cut 6 bases from V and 5 bases from J, with 11 bases between. In germline, CDR1 is SNHLY, CDR2 FYNNEI. The CDR3 region is CASSDRTDNSPLHF. CDR3 sequence (DNA): TGTGCCAGCAGCGACCGGACAGATAATTCACCCCTCCACTTT.

The chain links TRBV7-9 to TRBJ1-2; 8 nucleotides line up with TRBD1. V was pared by 5 bases and J by 8 bases, with 13 bases of the junction left unmatched. This CDR3 has 15 amino acids. The germline V gene has CDR1 SEHNR and CDR2 FQNEAQ (reference sequence). Here the CDR3 reads CASSPIGGQGLGYTF. In DNA form, the CDR3 reads TGTGCCAGCAGCCCCATAGGCGGACAGGGACTCGGCTACACCTTC.

The chain recombines TRBV7-6 with TRBJ2-3; TRBD2 matches at 11 bases. Germline lookup yields CDR1 SGHVS and CDR2 FNYEAQ. The V segment lost 0 bases and the J segment 2 bases; nucleotides outside the gene matches: 16. The CDR3 has 21 residues. CDR3 coding DNA: TGTGCCAGCAGCTTAGCGCCCCCCGCCCCAACTAGCGGGGGACCCACAGATACGCAGTATTTT. It specifies CASSLAPPAPTSGGPTDTQYF.

The chain carries TRBV6-5 and TRBJ1-6; 7 nucleotides match TRBD1. The germline CDR1 and CDR2 sequences are MNHEY and SVGAGI. The CDR3 contains 14 residues. The V and J ends lost 6 bases and 7 bases, in that order; junction bases with no gene match: 6. CDR3 in DNA: TGTGCCAGCAGACTAGGGACAGCCAATTCACCCCTCCACTTT. Encoded protein: CASRLGTANSPLHF.

This chain links TRBV18 with TRBJ1-2, with a tentative D call TRBD1 (5 bases). Germline V lookup: CDR1 KGHSH, CDR2 LQKENI. Deletions cut 0 bases from V and 0 bases from J, with 11 bases between. This CDR3 is 16 amino acids long. Here the CDR3 reads CASSPPLQVTNYGYTF. The CDR3 DNA is TGTGCCAGCTCACCACCATTACAGGTTACTAACTATGGCTACACCTTC.

V usage is TRBV7-8 and J usage is TRBJ2-1; 9 bases fit TRBD1. Germline V gene sequence: CDR1 SGHVS, CDR2 FQNEAQ. Trimming cost V 2 bases and J 6 bases; bases outside gene matches: 11. The CDR3 spans 17 residues. CDR3 protein: CASSLMTPGQGFNEQFF. The CDR3 DNA reads TGTGCCAGCAGCTTAATGACCCCGGGACAGGGATTCAATGAGCAGTTCTTC.

The V call is TRBV11-2, the J call TRBJ2-5; possibly TRBD2 for D (6 bases). The CDR3 loop spans 14 amino acids. Trimming shortened V by 3 bases and J by 1 base, and 9 bases separated the two germline ends. Per the germline V gene, CDR1 is SGHAT and CDR2 is FQNNGV. CDR3 nucleotides: TGTGCCAGCAGCTTCCTAGCGACCCAAGAGACCCAGTACTTC. This translates into CASSFLATQETQYF.

This clone was picked up one time. This chain connects TRBV29-1 to TRBJ2-3; 9 bases line up with TRBD2. From germline, CDR1 is SQVTM and CDR2 ANQGSEA. CDR3 length: 14 amino acids. The trim removed 6 bases at V and 3 bases at J, leaving 7 bases unmatched. For the CDR3, the DNA is TGCAGCGTCAAAGCAAGCGGGAGGACAGATACGCAGTATTTT. This codes for CSVKASGRTDTQYF.

The CDR3 nucleotides read TGCGCCAGCAGTGAGTCTCCGCAGGGGGCCCAGCAGTACTTC. Its protein is CASSESPQGAQQYF. This rearrangement joins TRBV10-1 to TRBJ2-7; 8 positions agree with TRBD1. CDR3 length equals 14 residues. V was clipped by 0 bases and J by 8 bases; unmatched bases: 6. Germline V gene sequence: CDR1 WNHNN, CDR2 SYGVQD (reference sequence).

V is TRBV27 and J is TRBJ2-7, with D possibly matching TRBD1 (6 bases). V was shortened by 6 bases and J by 2 bases, with 14 bases between the two germline ends. Per germline, CDR1 MNHEY and CDR2 SMNVEV (reference sequence). The CDR3 has 14 amino acids. Here the CDR3 reads CASSRDRLPYEQYF. In nucleotides, the CDR3 is TGTGCCAGCAGCCGCGACAGGCTACCCTACGAGCAGTACTTC.

The gene calls are TRBV4-1 and TRBJ2-5, with 8 bases matching TRBD1. This CDR3 region has 15 residues. J lost 3 bases, V lost 3 bases, and 6 bases had no gene match. Germline V gene lookup returns CDR1 MGHRA and CDR2 YSYEKL. In nucleotides, the CDR3 is TGCGCCAGCAGCCAGGGACAGGTAGTGGAAGAGACCCAGTACTTC. Its translation is CASSQGQVVEETQYF.

The V gene is TRBV9, the J gene TRBJ1-6; no firm D call. Germline V gives CDR1 SGDLS, CDR2 YYNGEE. The CDR3 has 13 residues. V lost 0 bases, J lost 9 bases, and 7 bases lay in between. The CDR3 sequence: CASSVDASSPLHF. The CDR3 region has the DNA TGTGCCAGCAGCGTAGATGCTAGTTCACCCCTCCACTTT.

The table lists this clone with a count of one. The chain joins TRBV18 to TRBJ1-6, with 9 bases lining up with TRBD1. This CDR3 region has 15 residues. The V gene end was trimmed by 2 bases and the J gene end by 12 bases; junction bases not matched to a gene: 8. Per germline, CDR1 KGHSH and CDR2 LQKENI. CDR3 in DNA: TGTGCCAGCTCACCAGGGAATGACAGGGGGTTACCCCTCCACTTT. This codes for CASSPGNDRGLPLHF.

V and J are TRBV5-5 and TRBJ2-7; TRBD2 matches 7 bases. Germline trimming cut 0 bases from V and 3 bases from J; bases unmatched to any gene: 6. CDR3 length equals 15 residues. Looked up from germline, CDR1 is SGHKS and CDR2 is YYEKEE (reference sequence). The CDR3 DNA follows: TGTGCCAGCAGCTTGGCCGGGACTAACCTCTACGAGCAGTACTTC. Translation gives CASSLAGTNLYEQYF.

The chain uses TRBV5-1 and TRBJ2-3, with 7 nucleotides matching TRBD1. With V trimmed by 1 base and J by 0 bases, 8 bases remained unmatched. CDR3 size: 17 residues. The germline V gene has CDR1 SGHRS and CDR2 YFSETQ. DNA for the CDR3: TGCGCCAGCAGCTTGCAGACAGGGACCGTTAGCACAGATACGCAGTATTTT. Encoded protein: CASSLQTGTVSTDTQYF.

The chain uses TRBV27 and TRBJ2-1, with a tentative D call TRBD2 (6 bases). This CDR3 has 18 amino acids. Per germline, CDR1 MNHEY and CDR2 SMNVEV (reference sequence). With 2 bases removed from V and 5 bases from J, the gap between germline ends came to 22 bases. CDR3 in amino acids: CASSLVGHMGTGDNEQFF. CDR3 in DNA: TGTGCCAGCAGTTTAGTAGGGCACATGGGGACTGGAGACAATGAGCAGTTCTTC.

The table lists this clone with a few counts. J is TRBJ2-7 and V is TRBV5-3, with TRBD1 matching 9 bases. TRBV5-3 is designated an ORF whose function remains uncertain. This CDR3 is 15 amino acids long. V dropped 5 bases and J dropped 3; count of bases not matched to a gene: 9. The DNA for the CDR3 is TGTGCCAGAAGACCCACAGGGGGCCCATTCTACGAGCAGTACTTC. This gives the protein CARRPTGGPFYEQYF.

The V call is TRBV15, the J call TRBJ2-7, with 10 bases fitting TRBD1. The junction had 9 bases not matched to a gene; V was cut back by 3 bases and J by 4 bases. CDR1 is LNHNV and CDR2 is YYDKDF in the germline V gene (reference sequence). CDR3 length: 16 amino acids. CDR3 loop: CATSRTGTGVVYEQYF. CDR3 DNA sequence: TGTGCCACCAGCAGGACCGGGACAGGGGTAGTTTACGAGCAGTACTTC.

The genes are TRBV3-1 (or the pseudogene TRBV3-2) and TRBJ2-1; 11 positions agree with TRBD2. The V segment lost 3 bases and the J segment 2 bases; nucleotides outside the gene matches: 12. Germline V CDR1 and CDR2: LGHDT, YNNKEL (reference sequence). This CDR3 region has 19 residues. CDR3 sequence (DNA): TGTGCCAGCAGCCACGGGACTAGCGGTAAAACTATCCCCTACAATGAGCAGTTCTTC. Translating gives CASSHGTSGKTIPYNEQFF.

The CDR3 region has the DNA TGCGCCAGCAGCTTCGGCAGGGTGAACACCGGGGAGCTGTTTTTT. Translation gives CASSFGRVNTGELFF. The V gene is TRBV5-1, the J gene TRBJ2-2; TRBD1 is a possible D gene (5 bases). CDR3 length equals 15 residues. Germline V CDR1 and CDR2: SGHRS, YFSETQ. V was pared by 2 bases and J by 1 base, with 9 bases between.

This sequence joins TRBV20-1 and TRBJ1-5, with D possibly matching TRBD1 (5 bases). Germline V CDR1 and CDR2: DFQATT, SNEGSKA (reference sequence). This CDR3 comprises 14 residues. V lost 3 bases, J lost 2 bases, and 11 bases lay in between. CDR3 amino acids: CSASTGLGNQPQHF. The CDR3 DNA reads as TGCAGTGCTAGTACAGGATTGGGCAATCAGCCCCAGCATTTT.

The rearrangement uses TRBV5-5 and TRBJ1-1; D is possibly TRBD1 (5 bases). Germline CDR1 is SGHKS and CDR2 is YYEKEE (reference sequence). Trimming shortened V by 2 bases and J by 4 bases, and 21 bases separated the two germline ends. The CDR3 extends over 17 amino acids. The CDR3 DNA reads as TGTGCCAGCAGCTTCAGGGAACTCCTGTACGGTGGCACTGAAGCTTTCTTT. Its protein is CASSFRELLYGGTEAFF.

This clone appeared once. CDR3 loop: CSVTGGRMSTDTQYF. In DNA form, the CDR3 reads TGCAGCGTGACAGGGGGCCGGATGAGCACAGATACGCAGTATTTT. The rearrangement uses TRBV29-1 and TRBJ2-3, with 10 bases aligning to TRBD1. Per germline, CDR1 SQVTM and CDR2 ANQGSEA. V gave up 6 bases and J gave up 0 bases; unmatched junction bases: 6. The CDR3 consists of 15 residues.

CDR3 in DNA: TGTGCCAGCAGCCAATATCTAATGACAGGTGGCGAGCAGTACTTC. Protein: CASSQYLMTGGEQYF. V usage is TRBV4-2 and J usage is TRBJ2-7; tentatively, D is TRBD1 (6 bases). The CDR3 spans 15 residues. Germline V lookup: CDR1 LGHNA, CDR2 YNFKEQ. V shed 2 bases and J shed 6 bases, with 17 bases lying between them.

The rearrangement uses TRBV5-5 and TRBJ1-3; D not resolved. Germline V lookup: CDR1 SGHKS, CDR2 YYEKEE (reference sequence). CDR3 size: 13 residues. The V and J ends lost 6 bases and 7 bases respectively, with 14 bases between them. This chain's CDR3 is CASNPGVSNTIYF. The CDR3, as DNA: TGTGCCAGCAACCCGGGAGTGAGCAACACCATATATTTT. The whole variable domain, filled in from reference TRBV5-5 and TRBJ1-3, reads DAGVTQSPTHLIKTRGQQVTLRCSPISGHKSVSWYQQVLGQGPQFIFQYYEKEERGRGNFPDRFSARQFPNYSSELNVNALLLGDSALYLCASNPGVSNTIYFGEGSWLTVV.

This clone was found a few times. The chain recombines TRBV6-5 with TRBJ2-1, with 7 bases lining up with TRBD1. Germline CDR1 reads MNHEY; CDR2 reads SVGAGI. The CDR3 is made up of 15 amino acids. V lost 6 bases, J lost 2 bases, and 7 bases stayed unmatched. The DNA for the CDR3 is TGTGCCAGCAGACGACTGACAGGGACCTACAATGAGCAGTTCTTC. As protein: CASRRLTGTYNEQFF.